One sample yielded the 3 T cell receptor beta chains listed below, sequenced in a study of T cell changes during pregnancy in multiple sclerosis (dated by TCRdb to the late 2010s). The protocol used for the library was the immunoSEQ multiplex PCR assay. The source is immuneACCESS, and TCRdb retained only in-frame sequences with V and J called. Part of the clones is not carried over; for the studies checked, unresolved V genes explain less than half of this, and the remainder is unexplained. This sample holds around 96,000 clones; around 93% were observed only once. The ten biggest clones cover 2% to 2.5% of the sample. Sequences were derived from peripheral blood, sampled in the third trimester of pregnancy. These receptors all come from a female donor with multiple sclerosis, enrolled in a pregnancy study.

The chain has TRBV12-5 and TRBJ2-5, with D possibly TRBD2 on 5 matching bases. Germline CDR1 reads LGHNT; CDR2 reads FRNRAP. V dropped 0 bases and J dropped 4 bases, with 18 bases sitting between them. The CDR3 loop spans 17 amino acids. This CDR3 is CASGLVGWGAPRETQYF. The DNA of the CDR3 is TGTGCTAGTGGTTTGGTAGGTTGGGGAGCTCCACGAGAGACCCAGTACTTC.

V is TRBV10-3 and J is TRBJ2-7, with 8 bases lining up with TRBD2. Per germline, CDR1 ENHRY and CDR2 SYGVKD. The CDR3 totals 13 residues. Trimming took 6 bases from V and 6 from J; bases not matched to a gene: 7. The CDR3 DNA sequence: TGTGCCATCAGGGCTAGCGGGTCTCTCGAGCAGTACTTC. Residues: CAIRASGSLEQYF.

This rearrangement joins TRBV11-3 to TRBJ2-7; 7 bases are shared with TRBD2. Germline V gene lookup returns CDR1 SGHNT and CDR2 YENEEA. The CDR3 is 12 amino acids. V dropped 7 bases and J dropped 10; count of bases not matched to a gene: 10. The CDR3 loop is CASTPGRVGQYF. CDR3 in DNA: TGTGCCAGCACTCCGGGGAGGGTGGGACAGTACTTC.